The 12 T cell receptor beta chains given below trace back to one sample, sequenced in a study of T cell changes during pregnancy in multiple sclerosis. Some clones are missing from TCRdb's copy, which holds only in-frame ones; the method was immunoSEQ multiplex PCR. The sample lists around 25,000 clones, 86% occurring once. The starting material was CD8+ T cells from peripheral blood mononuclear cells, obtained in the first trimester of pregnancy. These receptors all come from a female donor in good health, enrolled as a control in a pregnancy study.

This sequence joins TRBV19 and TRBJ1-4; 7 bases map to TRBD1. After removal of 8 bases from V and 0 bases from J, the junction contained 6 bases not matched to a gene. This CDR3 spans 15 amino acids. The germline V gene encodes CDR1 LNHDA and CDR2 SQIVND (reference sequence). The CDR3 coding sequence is TGTGCCAGTCTCCGACAGGGAGCAACTAATGAAAAACTGTTTTTT. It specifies CASLRQGATNEKLFF.

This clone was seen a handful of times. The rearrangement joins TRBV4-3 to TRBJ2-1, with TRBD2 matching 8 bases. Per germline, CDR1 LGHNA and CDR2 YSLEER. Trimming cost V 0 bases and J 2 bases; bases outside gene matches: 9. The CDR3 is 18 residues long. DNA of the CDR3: TGCGCCAGCAGCCAAGAAGGAGTAACTAGCGGAACCTACAATGAGCAGTTCTTC. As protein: CASSQEGVTSGTYNEQFF.

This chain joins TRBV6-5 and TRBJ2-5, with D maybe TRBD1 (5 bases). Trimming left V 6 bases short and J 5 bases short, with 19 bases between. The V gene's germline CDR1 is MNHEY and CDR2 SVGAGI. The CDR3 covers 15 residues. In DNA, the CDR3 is TGTGCCAGCAGCTTGGACAAAGGAAGGATGGAGACCCAGTACTTC. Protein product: CASSLDKGRMETQYF.

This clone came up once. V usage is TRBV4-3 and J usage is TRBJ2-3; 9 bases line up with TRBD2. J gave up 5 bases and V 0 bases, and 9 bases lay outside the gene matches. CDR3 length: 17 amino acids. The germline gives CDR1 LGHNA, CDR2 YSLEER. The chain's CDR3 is CASSQDRSGGPGDTQYF. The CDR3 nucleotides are TGCGCCAGCAGCCAAGATAGGAGCGGGGGGCCGGGAGATACGCAGTATTTT.

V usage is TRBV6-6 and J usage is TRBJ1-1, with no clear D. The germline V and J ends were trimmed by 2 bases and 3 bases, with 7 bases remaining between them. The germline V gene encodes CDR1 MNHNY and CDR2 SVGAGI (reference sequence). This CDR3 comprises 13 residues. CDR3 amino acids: CASSYTADTEAFF. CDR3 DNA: TGTGCCAGCAGTTACACCGCAGACACTGAAGCTTTCTTT.

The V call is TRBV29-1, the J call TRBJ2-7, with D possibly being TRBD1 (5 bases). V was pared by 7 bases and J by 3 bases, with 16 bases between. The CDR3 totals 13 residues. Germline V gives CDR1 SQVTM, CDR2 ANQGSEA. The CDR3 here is CSAAKLQDYEQYF. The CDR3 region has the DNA TGCAGCGCTGCCAAACTACAGGACTACGAGCAGTACTTC.

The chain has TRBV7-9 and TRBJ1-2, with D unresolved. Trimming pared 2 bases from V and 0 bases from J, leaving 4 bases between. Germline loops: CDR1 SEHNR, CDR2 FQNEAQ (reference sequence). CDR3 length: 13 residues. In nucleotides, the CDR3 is TGTGCCAGCAGCTTAAGCCCTAACTATGGCTACACCTTC. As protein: CASSLSPNYGYTF.

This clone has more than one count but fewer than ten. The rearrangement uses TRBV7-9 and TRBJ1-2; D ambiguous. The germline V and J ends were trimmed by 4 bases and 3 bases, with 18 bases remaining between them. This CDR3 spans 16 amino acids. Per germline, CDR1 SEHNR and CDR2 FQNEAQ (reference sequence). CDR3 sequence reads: CASSSRSEEAYYGYTF. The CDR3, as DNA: TGTGCCAGCAGCTCCCGCTCCGAAGAAGCGTACTATGGCTACACCTTC.

The CDR3, as DNA: TGTGCCAGCACCCTAGGGGCAGAGTATAATTCACCCCTCCACTTT. This encodes CASTLGAEYNSPLHF. The gene calls are TRBV7-6 and TRBJ1-6, with D possibly being TRBD1 (5 bases). V gave up 7 bases and J gave up 4 bases, with 14 bases separating them. CDR3 length: 15 residues. Germline CDR1 is SGHVS and CDR2 is FNYEAQ.

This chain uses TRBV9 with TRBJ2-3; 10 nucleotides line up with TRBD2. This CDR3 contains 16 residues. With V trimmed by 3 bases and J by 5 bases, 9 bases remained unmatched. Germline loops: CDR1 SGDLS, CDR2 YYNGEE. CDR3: CASSDPLAGGQDTQYF. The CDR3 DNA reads TGTGCCAGCAGCGACCCCTTAGCGGGGGGACAAGATACGCAGTATTTT.

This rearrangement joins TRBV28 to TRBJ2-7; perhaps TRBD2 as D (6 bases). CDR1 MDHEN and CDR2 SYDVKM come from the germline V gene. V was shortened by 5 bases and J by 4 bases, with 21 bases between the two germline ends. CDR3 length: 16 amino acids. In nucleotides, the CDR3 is TGTGCCAGCAGTACCCTCATCCGGGACGGGGGATACGAGCAGTACTTC. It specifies CASSTLIRDGGYEQYF.

CDR3 loop: CASSDPLGNRNTGELFF. As DNA, the CDR3 is TGTGCCAGCAGCGACCCGTTGGGCAACCGGAACACCGGGGAGCTGTTTTTT. The chain joins TRBV2 to TRBJ2-2; D remains unclear. CDR3 length equals 17 residues. Germline V gene lookup returns CDR1 SNHLY and CDR2 FYNNEI. Trimming took 6 bases from V and 1 from J, leaving 18 bases between them.